A single TCR beta chain is shown here with its context. The protocol was immunoSEQ multiplex PCR, while the TCRdb copy is restricted to in-frame clones and leaves out a portion. This sample yields over 110,000 clones, of which approximately 88% are seen a single time; roughly 1.9% belongs to the top ten. The sample is drawn from a study of blood T cell repertoires in COVID-19. As for the study in general: Acute-phase and convalescent COVID-19 samples originated in the United States, Italy and Spain. PBMCs, B-cell-depleted T cells, or T cells were the source of the cDNA or gDNA that made up the material.

The length of the CDR3 is 15 residues. CDR1 is MGHDK and CDR2 is SYGVNS in the germline V gene. Trimming shortened V by 1 base and J by 1 base, and 10 bases separated the two germline ends. The TCR sequence derives from a man aged 70 or older with acute or convalescent COVID-19. Sample: peripheral blood. The chain carries TRBV25-1 and TRBJ2-5; weak D call: TRBD2 (6 bases). The CDR3 DNA follows: TGTGCCAGCAGTGAATTTATGGGAGGCCAAGAGACCCAGTACTTC. Amino acid sequence: CASSEFMGGQETQYF.